Listed here are 18 T cell receptor beta chains from one sample, sequenced in a study of beta chain features in type 1 diabetes. Since all of the isolated RNA was reverse transcribed, expressed TCRB transcripts were what got sequenced. TCRdb's copy holds only in-frame clones and misses some; the assay was immunoSEQ multiplex PCR. The data hold approximately 160,000 clones, with 7.5% to 10% observed a single time. The specimen sequenced was central memory CD4+ T cells from blood. All receptors derive from a man between 18 and 35 years old in good health.

This clone was detected ten times or more. The chain employs TRBV2 and TRBJ2-5; 10 nucleotides align to TRBD1. Trimming at V came to 6 bases and at J to 5 bases, leaving 6 bases not matched to a gene. The length of the CDR3 is 14 residues. The V gene's germline CDR1 is SNHLY and CDR2 FYNNEI. As DNA, the CDR3 is TGTGCCAGCAGGGGGGACAGGGGCGGTGAGACCCAGTACTTC. It encodes CASRGDRGGETQYF.

The chain links TRBV29-1 to TRBJ2-2; perhaps TRBD2 as D (5 bases). Trimming removed 7 bases from V and 0 bases from J, with 12 bases in between. This CDR3 is built from 14 residues. Germline V CDR1 and CDR2: SQVTM, ANQGSEA. The CDR3 is CSADYTTNTGELFF. CDR3 in DNA: TGCAGCGCCGACTATACAACGAACACCGGGGAGCTGTTTTTT.

This clone was seen a few times. The chain couples TRBV7-2 to TRBJ1-2, with D tentatively TRBD1 (5 bases). V lost 1 base to trimming and J lost 2 bases, with 8 bases between them. Per the germline V gene, CDR1 is SGHTA and CDR2 is FQGNSA. The CDR3 length is 14 residues. The CDR3 sequence is CASSLDPGNYGYTF. The CDR3 coding sequence is TGTGCCAGCAGCTTAGATCCAGGGAACTATGGCTACACCTTC.

This clone occurred a few times. This chain links TRBV5-5 with TRBJ2-5; no clear D gene. The J call is doubtful: the DNA matches TRBJ2-7 better. The CDR3 extends over 14 amino acids. Per the germline V gene, CDR1 is SGHKS and CDR2 is YYEKEE (reference sequence). CDR3 nucleotides: TGTGCCAGCAGCTTGATAAGGAGCTCCTACGAGCAGTACTTC. This sequence encodes CASSLIRSSYEQYF.

A few counts support this clone. This sequence joins TRBV10-3 and TRBJ1-2, with a tentative D call TRBD1 (6 bases). The germline V gene encodes CDR1 ENHRY and CDR2 SYGVKD. The CDR3 is 16 amino acids. Trimming took off 1 base at V and 4 bases at J, with 16 bases between the two ends. In DNA form, the CDR3 reads TGTGCCATCAGTGAGTTAAACCCAGGGGCTGGCTATGGCTACACCTTC. Residues: CAISELNPGAGYGYTF.

The genes are TRBV9 and TRBJ1-3; D gene ambiguous. The CDR3 is 15 residues long. Between the trimmed V and J ends, which lost 4 bases and 1 base, there was a span of 12 bases. Per germline, CDR1 SGDLS and CDR2 YYNGEE. Here the CDR3 DNA reads TGTGCCAGCAGCCGGGCGAGGGTTTCTGGAAACACCATATATTTT. Its translation: CASSRARVSGNTIYF. Full variable domain (rest looked up from reference TRBV9 and TRBJ1-3): DSGVTQTPKHLITATGQRVTLRCSPRSGDLSVYWYQQSLDQGLQFLIQYYNGEERAKGNILERFSAQQFPDLHSELNLSSLELGDSALYFCASSRARVSGNTIYFGEGSWLTVV.

At least ten counts were recorded for this clone. This chain uses TRBV15 with TRBJ2-1; D is unclear. Germline V gene lookup returns CDR1 LNHNV and CDR2 YYDKDF (reference sequence). The CDR3 extends over 14 amino acids. Trimming cost V 1 base and J 8 bases, with 12 bases left between them. CDR3 DNA: TGTGCCACCAGCAGAGTAAGCGTACTCGATGAGCAGTTCTTC. It specifies CATSRVSVLDEQFF.

The chain couples TRBV30 to TRBJ2-3; TRBD2 matches 12 bases. Germline V gene lookup returns CDR1 GTSNPN and CDR2 SVGIG (reference sequence). The CDR3 runs to 15 residues. With V trimmed by 2 bases and J by 4 bases, 4 bases remained unmatched. CDR3 protein: CAWSRLAGGADTQYF. In DNA, the CDR3 is TGTGCCTGGAGTCGTCTAGCGGGAGGGGCAGATACGCAGTATTTT.

This clone was recorded a few times. The gene calls are TRBV5-1 and TRBJ2-7, with no clear D. Germline V gene sequence: CDR1 SGHRS, CDR2 YFSETQ. The CDR3 runs to 13 residues. Trimming took off 0 bases at V and 4 bases at J, with 8 bases between the two ends. Here the CDR3 reads CASSLGPEYEQYF. The CDR3 region has the DNA TGCGCCAGCAGCTTGGGTCCGGAGTACGAGCAGTACTTC.

This clone has at least ten counts. V and J are TRBV7-3 and TRBJ2-1; 7 nucleotides match TRBD2. This CDR3 has 16 residues. The V gene's germline CDR1 is SGHTA and CDR2 FQGTGA. V lost 5 bases to trimming and J lost 9 bases; unmatched junction nucleotides: 16. In DNA, the CDR3 is TGTGCCAGCAGCCCCACGGCGCTTGGGGGGGGAAGTGAGCAGTTCTTC. It translates to CASSPTALGGGSEQFF.

This clone was seen more than once but under ten times. The chain combines TRBV19 with TRBJ2-3; weak D call: TRBD1 (6 bases). V was clipped by 2 bases and J by 3 bases, with 6 bases between them. There are 13 residues in the CDR3. CDR1 and CDR2 from the germline V gene are LNHDA and SQIVND (reference sequence). CDR3 coding DNA: TGTGCCAGTAGTATAAGGGGGACAGATACGCAGTATTTT. Protein: CASSIRGTDTQYF.

This clone showed up just a few times. V gene TRBV4-3 combines with J gene TRBJ2-2; 7 positions match TRBD1. Germline CDR1 LGHNA, CDR2 YSLEER. The CDR3 has 16 residues. The V and J ends lost 4 bases and 3 bases, in that order; junction bases with no gene match: 8. Here the CDR3 reads CASSPRGQPHTGELFF. The CDR3 DNA follows: TGCGCCAGCAGCCCCAGGGGACAGCCGCACACCGGGGAGCTGTTTTTT.

This clone has just a few counts. V is TRBV27 and J is TRBJ1-5, with a possible D match to TRBD1 (6 bases). Trimming removed 4 bases at V and 8 bases at J, with 12 bases between. From germline, CDR1 is MNHEY and CDR2 SMNVEV (reference sequence). The CDR3 has 13 residues. CDR3 nucleotide sequence: TGTGCCAGCAGTTCGGACAGCCGTAAGCCCCAGCATTTT. Translation gives CASSSDSRKPQHF.

This chain links TRBV5-4 with TRBJ2-3; TRBD1 matches at 7 bases. The CDR3 runs to 15 residues. The germline V gene encodes CDR1 SGHNT and CDR2 YYREEE (reference sequence). Trimming removed 4 bases from V and 1 base from J; junction bases left unmatched: 6. CDR3: CASSQETGGTDTQYF. The CDR3 nucleotides read TGTGCCAGCAGCCAAGAAACAGGGGGCACAGATACGCAGTATTTT.

In this sample, this clone turned up once. This chain joins TRBV27 and TRBJ2-1, with 8 bases identical to TRBD2. Unmatched junction bases numbered 4, after V lost 6 bases and J lost 6 bases. This CDR3 is 13 amino acids long. In germline, CDR1 is MNHEY, CDR2 SMNVEV (reference sequence). CDR3: CASSGRVANEQFF. DNA for the CDR3: TGTGCCAGCAGCGGGAGGGTGGCCAATGAGCAGTTCTTC.

Ten or more counts support this clone. The gene calls are TRBV29-1 and TRBJ1-5; D call uncertain. The germline V gene encodes CDR1 SQVTM and CDR2 ANQGSEA. V gave up 4 bases and J gave up 5 bases, with 12 bases separating them. The CDR3 covers 13 residues. CDR3 sequence reads: CSVGHRFDQPQHF. The DNA for the CDR3 is TGCAGCGTTGGGCATCGTTTCGATCAGCCCCAGCATTTT.

This clone was counted at least ten times. This chain links TRBV7-2 with TRBJ2-1, with a possible D match to TRBD1 (5 bases). This CDR3 comprises 12 residues. Per the germline V gene, CDR1 is SGHTA and CDR2 is FQGNSA. Deletions cut 5 bases from V and 7 bases from J, with 9 bases between. CDR3 sequence: CASSATGNEQFF. CDR3 nucleotide sequence: TGTGCCAGCAGCGCCACAGGTAATGAGCAGTTCTTC.

The chain links TRBV4-3 to TRBJ2-3; a weak D match, TRBD2 (5 bases). CDR1 is LGHNA, CDR2 YSLEER, per germline. Deletions cut 7 bases from V and 1 base from J, with 18 bases between. The CDR3 is made up of 16 amino acids. CDR3 nucleotides: TGCGCCAGCACCCCAAGCTCCGTACTAGGCACAGATACGCAGTATTTT. Residues: CASTPSSVLGTDTQYF.